The entry below describes one T cell receptor beta chain. These data are taken from a study of T cell changes during pregnancy in multiple sclerosis. Sequencing was performed with immunoSEQ multiplex PCR; in TCRdb, only in-frame clones are kept and a portion is missing. The sample comprises about 32,000 clones, roughly nine tenths of which are singletons, and roughly a tenth rests with the top ten. Germline V gene lookup returns CDR1 WSHSY and CDR2 SAAADI. V was trimmed by 8 bases and J by 2 bases, leaving 16 bases between them. This CDR3 spans 14 amino acids. The TCR was taken from a female donor with multiple sclerosis, enrolled in a pregnancy study. The input for sequencing was CD8+ T cells from peripheral blood mononuclear cells, taken in the second trimester of pregnancy. The rearrangement uses TRBV10-2 and TRBJ2-7, with D possibly matching TRBD2 (6 bases). In nucleotides, the CDR3 is TGCGCCAGCTCCTGGGGGGATTCTACCTACGAGCAGTACTTC. Protein sequence: CASSWGDSTYEQYF.